Given below is one T cell receptor (beta chain) in context. Its antigen remains unidentified. These data are taken from a study of shared clonotypes between healthy human individuals. Study-wide results and caveats: Genetic and exposure-history diversity was limited by the few donors.

At deep level, the assay was performed. The assay was immunoSEQ multiplex PCR, and TCRdb's table has in-frame clones only and misses some. The sample holds 1.4 million or so clones; approximately 98.5% are singletons and the top ten take approximately 0.38%. The length of the CDR3 is 18 residues. Germline CDR1 and CDR2: SGHVS and FQNEAQ. V lost 5 bases to trimming and J lost 5 bases; unmatched junction nucleotides: 19. V and J are TRBV7-8 and TRBJ2-7; TRBD2 matches at 9 bases. Input material: naive CD4+ T cells sorted from blood. Subset of the sample: CD45RA+ positively selected. This clonotype was sampled from a man under 40 in good health. The CDR3 nucleotides are TGTGCCAGCAGCCCTTCCCCCCGGGCGGGAGGGCCTCAGGACGAGCAGTACTTC. Translated, it gives CASSPSPRAGGPQDEQYF.